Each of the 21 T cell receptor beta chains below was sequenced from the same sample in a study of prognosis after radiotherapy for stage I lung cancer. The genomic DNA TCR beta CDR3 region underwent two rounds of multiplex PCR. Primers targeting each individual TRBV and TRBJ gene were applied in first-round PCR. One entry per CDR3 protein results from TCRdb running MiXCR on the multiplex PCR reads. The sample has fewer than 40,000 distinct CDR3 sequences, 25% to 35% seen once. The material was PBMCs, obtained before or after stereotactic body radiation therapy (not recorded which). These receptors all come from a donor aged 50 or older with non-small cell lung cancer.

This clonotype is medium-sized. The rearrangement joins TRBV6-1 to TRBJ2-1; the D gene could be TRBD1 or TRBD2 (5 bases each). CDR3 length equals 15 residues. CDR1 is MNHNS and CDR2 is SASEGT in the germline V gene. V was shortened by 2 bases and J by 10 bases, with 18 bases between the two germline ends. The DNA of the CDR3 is TGTGCCAGCAGTGAAATGGGGGAGAGGAGTGACGAGCAGTTCTTC. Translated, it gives CASSEMGERSDEQFF.

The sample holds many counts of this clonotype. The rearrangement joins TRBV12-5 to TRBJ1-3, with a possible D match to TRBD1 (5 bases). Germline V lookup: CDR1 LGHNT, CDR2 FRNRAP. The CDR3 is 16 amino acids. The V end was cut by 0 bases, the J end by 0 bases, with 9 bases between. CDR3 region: CASGLVQGTSGNTIYF. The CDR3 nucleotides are TGTGCTAGTGGTTTGGTCCAGGGCACCTCTGGAAACACCATATATTTT.

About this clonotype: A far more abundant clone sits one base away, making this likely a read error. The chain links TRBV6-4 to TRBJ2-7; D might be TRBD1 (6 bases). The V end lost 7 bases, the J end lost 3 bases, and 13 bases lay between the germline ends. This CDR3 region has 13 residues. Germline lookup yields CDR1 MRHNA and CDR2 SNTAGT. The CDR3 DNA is TGTGCCAGCACCGGGACATGCCTCTACGAGCAGTACTTC. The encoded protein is CASTGTCLYEQYF.

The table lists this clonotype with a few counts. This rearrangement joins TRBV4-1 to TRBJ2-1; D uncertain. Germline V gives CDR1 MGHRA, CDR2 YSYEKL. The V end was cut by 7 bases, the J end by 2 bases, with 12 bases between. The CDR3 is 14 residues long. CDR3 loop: CASNPGYAYNEQFF. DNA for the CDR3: TGCGCCAGCAACCCCGGATATGCCTACAATGAGCAGTTCTTC.

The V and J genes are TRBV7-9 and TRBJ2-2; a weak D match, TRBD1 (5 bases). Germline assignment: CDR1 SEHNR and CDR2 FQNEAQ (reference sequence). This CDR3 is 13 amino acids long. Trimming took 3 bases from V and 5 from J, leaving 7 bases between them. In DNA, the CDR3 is TGTGCCAGCAGCTTGGGGCGGACCGGGGAGCTGTTTTTT. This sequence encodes CASSLGRTGELFF. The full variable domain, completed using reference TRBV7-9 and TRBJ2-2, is DTGVSQNPRHKITKRGQNVTFRCDPISEHNRLYWYRQTLGQGPEFLTYFQNEAQLEKSRLLSDRFSAERPKGSFSTLEIQRTEQGDSAMYLCASSLGRTGELFFGEGSRLTVL.

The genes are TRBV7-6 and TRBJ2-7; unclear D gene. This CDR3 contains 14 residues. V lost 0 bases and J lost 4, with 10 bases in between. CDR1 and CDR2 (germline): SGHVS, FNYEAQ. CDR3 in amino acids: CASSLARHPYEQYF. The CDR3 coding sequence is TGTGCCAGCAGCTTAGCAAGGCATCCTTACGAGCAGTACTTC.

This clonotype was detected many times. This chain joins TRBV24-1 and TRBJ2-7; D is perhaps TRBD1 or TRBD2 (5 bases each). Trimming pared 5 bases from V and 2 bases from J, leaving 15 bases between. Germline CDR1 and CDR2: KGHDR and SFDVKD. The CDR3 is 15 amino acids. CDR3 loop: CATSGGGPRAYEQYF. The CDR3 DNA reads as TGTGCCACCAGTGGTGGGGGACCTCGAGCCTACGAGCAGTACTTC.

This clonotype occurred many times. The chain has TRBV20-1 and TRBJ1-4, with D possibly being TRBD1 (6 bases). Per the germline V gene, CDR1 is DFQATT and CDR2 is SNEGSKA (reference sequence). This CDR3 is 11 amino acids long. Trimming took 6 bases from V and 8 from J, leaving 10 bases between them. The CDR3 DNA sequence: TGCAGTGCCCAGGGGCGGGAAAAACTGTTTTTT. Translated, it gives CSAQGREKLFF.

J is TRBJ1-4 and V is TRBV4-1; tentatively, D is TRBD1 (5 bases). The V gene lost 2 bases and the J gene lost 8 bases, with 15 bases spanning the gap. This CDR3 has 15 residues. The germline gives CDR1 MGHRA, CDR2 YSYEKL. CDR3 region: CASSQWSRVGEKLFF. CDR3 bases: TGCGCCAGCAGCCAATGGTCCAGGGTGGGGGAAAAACTGTTTTTT.

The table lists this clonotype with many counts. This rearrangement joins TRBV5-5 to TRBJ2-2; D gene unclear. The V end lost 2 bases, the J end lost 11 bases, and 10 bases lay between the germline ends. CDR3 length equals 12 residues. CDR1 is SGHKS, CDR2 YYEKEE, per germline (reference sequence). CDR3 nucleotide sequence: TGTGCCAGCAGCTTACGAGATTCAGAGCTGTTTTTT. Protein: CASSLRDSELFF.

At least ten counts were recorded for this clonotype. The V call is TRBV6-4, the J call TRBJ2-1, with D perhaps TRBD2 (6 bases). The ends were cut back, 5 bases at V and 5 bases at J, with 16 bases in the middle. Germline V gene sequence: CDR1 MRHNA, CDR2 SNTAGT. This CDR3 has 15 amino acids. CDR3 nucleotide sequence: TGTGCCAGCAGTATGGAGACTAGACCTCACAATGAGCAGTTCTTC. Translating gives CASSMETRPHNEQFF.

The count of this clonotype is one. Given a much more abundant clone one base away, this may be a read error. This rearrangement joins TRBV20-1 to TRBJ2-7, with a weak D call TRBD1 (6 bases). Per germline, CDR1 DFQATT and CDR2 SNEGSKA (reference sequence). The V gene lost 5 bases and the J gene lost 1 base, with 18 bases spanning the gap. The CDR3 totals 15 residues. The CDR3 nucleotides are TGCAGTGCTGCCCGCAGGGGTGCTAGGTCCTACGAGCAGTACTTC. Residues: CSAARRGARSYEQYF.

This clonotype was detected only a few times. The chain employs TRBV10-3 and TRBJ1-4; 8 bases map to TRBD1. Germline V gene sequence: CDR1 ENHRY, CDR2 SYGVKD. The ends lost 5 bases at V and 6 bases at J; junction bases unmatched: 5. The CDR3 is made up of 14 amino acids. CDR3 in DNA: TGTGCCATCAGTTCGACAGGGGTTGATGAAAAACTGTTTTTT. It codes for CAISSTGVDEKLFF.

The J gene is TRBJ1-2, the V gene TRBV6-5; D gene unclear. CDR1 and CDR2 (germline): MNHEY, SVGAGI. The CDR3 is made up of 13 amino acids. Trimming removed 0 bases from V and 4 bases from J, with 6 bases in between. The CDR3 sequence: CASSYSSFYGYTF. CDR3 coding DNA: TGTGCCAGCAGTTACTCGAGTTTCTATGGCTACACCTTC.

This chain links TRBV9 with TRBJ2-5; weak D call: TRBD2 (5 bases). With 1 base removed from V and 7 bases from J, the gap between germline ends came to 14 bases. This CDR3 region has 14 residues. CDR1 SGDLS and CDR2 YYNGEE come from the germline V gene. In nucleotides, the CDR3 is TGTGCCAGCAGCGTATACCCTAGCTCGGCGACCCAGTACTTC. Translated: CASSVYPSSATQYF. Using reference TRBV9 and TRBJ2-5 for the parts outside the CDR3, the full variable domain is DSGVTQTPKHLITATGQRVTLRCSPRSGDLSVYWYQQSLDQGLQFLIQYYNGEERAKGNILERFSAQQFPDLHSELNLSSLELGDSALYFCASSVYPSSATQYFGPGTRLLVL.

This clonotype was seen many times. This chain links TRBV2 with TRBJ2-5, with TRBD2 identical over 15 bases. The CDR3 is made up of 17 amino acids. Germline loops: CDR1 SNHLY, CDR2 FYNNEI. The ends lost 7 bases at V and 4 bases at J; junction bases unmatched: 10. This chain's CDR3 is CASNTGTSGRMAETQYF. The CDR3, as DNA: TGTGCCAGCAACACCGGGACTAGCGGGAGGATGGCAGAGACCCAGTACTTC.

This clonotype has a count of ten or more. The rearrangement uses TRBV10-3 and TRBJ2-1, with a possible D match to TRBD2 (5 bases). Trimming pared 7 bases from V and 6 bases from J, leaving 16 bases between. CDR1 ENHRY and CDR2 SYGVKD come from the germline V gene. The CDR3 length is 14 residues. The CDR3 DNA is TGTGCCATCAATGACCATTCGGGGTTCAATGAGCAGTTCTTC. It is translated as CAINDHSGFNEQFF.

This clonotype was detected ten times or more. CDR3 DNA: TGCAGTGCTAGCTTTCCCGGGACATCTGGAAACACCATATATTTT. This gives the protein CSASFPGTSGNTIYF. The genes are TRBV20-1 and TRBJ1-3; weak D call: TRBD1 (6 bases). The CDR3 sequence is 15 residues long. Germline V gene sequence: CDR1 DFQATT, CDR2 SNEGSKA (reference sequence). V was pared by 3 bases and J by 1 base, with 13 bases between.

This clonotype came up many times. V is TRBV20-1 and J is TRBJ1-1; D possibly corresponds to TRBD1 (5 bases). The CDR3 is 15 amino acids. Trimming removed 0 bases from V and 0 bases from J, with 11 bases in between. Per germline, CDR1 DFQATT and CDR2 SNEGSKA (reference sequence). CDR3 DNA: TGCAGTGCTAGAGATGGGGCCAGACTGAACACTGAAGCTTTCTTT. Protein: CSARDGARLNTEAFF.

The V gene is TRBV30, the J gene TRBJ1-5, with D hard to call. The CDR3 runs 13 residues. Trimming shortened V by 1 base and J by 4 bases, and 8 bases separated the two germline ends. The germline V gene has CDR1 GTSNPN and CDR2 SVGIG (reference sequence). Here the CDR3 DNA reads TGTGCCTGGAGTGGAGTGGGGAATCAGCCCCAGCATTTT. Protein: CAWSGVGNQPQHF.

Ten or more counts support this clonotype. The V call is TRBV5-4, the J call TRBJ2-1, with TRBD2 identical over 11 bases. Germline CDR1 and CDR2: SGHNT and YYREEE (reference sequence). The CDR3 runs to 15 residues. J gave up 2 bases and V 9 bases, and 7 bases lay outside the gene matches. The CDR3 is CAILGLAGPYNEQFF. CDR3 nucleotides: TGTGCCATTTTAGGACTAGCGGGCCCCTACAATGAGCAGTTCTTC. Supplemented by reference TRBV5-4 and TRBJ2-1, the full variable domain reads ETGVTQSPTHLIKTRGQQVTLRCSSQSGHNTVSWYQQALGQGPQFIFQYYREEENGRGNFPPRFSGLQFPNYSSELNVNALELDDSALYLCAILGLAGPYNEQFFGPGTRLTVL.